This TCR beta chain was sequenced for a study of blood T cell repertoires in COVID-19. In the source study's methods: The assay estimated nucleated cells by amplifying reference gene primers. Sequenced by immunoSEQ multiplex PCR; TCRdb stores in-frame clones only, minus some. That table supplies the V and J calls and clone size; D and trimming were determined from the DNA. Of about 220,000 clones listed, over 75% are singletons. The study recruited people aged 18 to 89 years across around 23 US areas. The V and J ends lost 9 bases and 0 bases respectively, with 11 bases between them. Germline V gene sequence: CDR1 SGHTA, CDR2 FQGTGA. This CDR3 contains 13 residues.

The sample taken for sequencing was PBMCs or T cells enriched from blood (not recorded which). V is TRBV7-3 and J is TRBJ1-1, with D uncertain. The TCR comes from a woman in her late teens or twenties in a cohort exposed to, infected with or recovered from COVID-19 (not recorded which). The CDR3 nucleotides are TGTGCCAGTTCCTTAGATTTGAACACTGAAGCTTTCTTT. As protein: CASSLDLNTEAFF.